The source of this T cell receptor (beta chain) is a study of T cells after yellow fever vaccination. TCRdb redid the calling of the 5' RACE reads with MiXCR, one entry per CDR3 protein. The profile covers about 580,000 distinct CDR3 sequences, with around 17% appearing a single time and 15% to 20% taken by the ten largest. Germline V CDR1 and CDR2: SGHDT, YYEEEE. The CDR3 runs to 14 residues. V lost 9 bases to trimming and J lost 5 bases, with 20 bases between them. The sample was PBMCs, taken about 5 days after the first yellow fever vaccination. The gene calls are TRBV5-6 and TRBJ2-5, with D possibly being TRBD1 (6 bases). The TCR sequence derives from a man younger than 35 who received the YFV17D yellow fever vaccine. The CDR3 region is CATSEGVPKETQYF. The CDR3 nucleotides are TGTGCCACGTCCGAGGGGGTTCCCAAGGAGACCCAGTACTTC.